Following are 13 T cell receptor beta chains from one sample sequenced in a study of T cells in localized non-small cell lung cancer. Produced via immunoSEQ multiplex PCR; TCRdb's table is partial and in-frame only. The sample records about 77,000 clones, more than 75% being singletons. The sample here was peripheral blood, taken before any cancer treatment. The source of these receptors is a woman aged 40-69 years with stage I squamous cell lung carcinoma.

This clone has just one count. The chain employs TRBV6-6 and TRBJ2-7, with 9 bases aligning to TRBD2. The CDR3 runs 14 residues. Germline V gene sequence: CDR1 MNHNY, CDR2 SVGAGI (reference sequence). V dropped 2 bases and J dropped 1; count of bases not matched to a gene: 0. CDR3 protein: CASSYAGGSYEQYF. The CDR3 DNA follows: TGTGCCAGCAGTTACGCGGGGGGGTCCTACGAGCAGTACTTC.

V is TRBV5-4 and J is TRBJ1-5; a weak D match, TRBD1 (5 bases). The germline CDR1 and CDR2 sequences are SGHNT and YYREEE (reference sequence). CDR3 size: 16 residues. V was trimmed by 4 bases and J by 0 bases, leaving 14 bases between them. CDR3 residues: CASSGNRYNSNQPQHF. The CDR3 DNA sequence: TGTGCCAGCAGCGGAAACAGGTACAATAGCAATCAGCCCCAGCATTTT.

The rearrangement uses TRBV4-2 and TRBJ2-1, with 13 bases identical to TRBD2. V lost 4 bases, J lost 5 bases, and 5 bases stayed unmatched. Germline loops: CDR1 LGHNA, CDR2 YNFKEQ. The CDR3 has 16 residues. The CDR3 DNA is TGTGCCAGCAGCCTCCGACTAGCGGGGGGACACAATGAGCAGTTCTTC. It yields the protein CASSLRLAGGHNEQFF.

V usage is TRBV5-4 and J usage is TRBJ1-6; 9 bases agree with TRBD1. This CDR3 comprises 14 residues. Germline V CDR1 and CDR2: SGHNT, YYREEE (reference sequence). Trimming removed 6 bases from V and 7 bases from J; junction bases left unmatched: 5. The CDR3 reads CASTRQGENSPLHF. CDR3 nucleotide sequence: TGTGCCAGCACCAGACAGGGGGAAAATTCACCCCTCCACTTT.

V gene TRBV5-1 combines with J gene TRBJ2-7; D gene unclear. CDR3 size: 13 residues. The ends were cut back, 4 bases at V and 0 bases at J, with 8 bases in the middle. The germline V gene encodes CDR1 SGHRS and CDR2 YFSETQ. CDR3 sequence reads: CASSPANSYEQYF. In DNA form, the CDR3 reads TGCGCCAGCAGCCCAGCCAACTCCTACGAGCAGTACTTC.

The chain couples TRBV2 to TRBJ1-1, with a possible D match to TRBD1 (6 bases). V was pared by 11 bases and J by 1 base, with 14 bases between. The CDR3 spans 13 residues. From germline, CDR1 is SNHLY and CDR2 FYNNEI. CDR3 sequence: CAGTRGENTEAFF. Written as DNA, the CDR3 is TGTGCCGGAACCAGGGGAGAGAACACTGAAGCTTTCTTT.

The chain has TRBV5-6 and TRBJ2-7; no definite D call. Germline loops: CDR1 SGHDT, CDR2 YYEEEE. The CDR3 sequence is 12 residues long. Trimming stripped 1 base from V and 2 bases from J, with 4 bases between. This CDR3 is CASSLRAYEQYF. CDR3 DNA sequence: TGTGCCAGCAGCTTGAGGGCCTACGAGCAGTACTTC.

This rearrangement joins TRBV19 to TRBJ2-1; no firm D call. Germline assignment: CDR1 LNHDA and CDR2 SQIVND (reference sequence). This CDR3 spans 11 amino acids. Deletions cut 5 bases from V and 9 bases from J, with 8 bases between. CDR3 DNA sequence: TGTGCCAGTAGTTCGCGGTTTGAGCAGTTCTTC. It encodes CASSSRFEQFF. Variable domain in full (rest from reference TRBV19 and TRBJ2-1): DGGITQSPKYLFRKEGQNVTLSCEQNLNHDAMYWYRQDPGQGLRLIYYSQIVNDFQKGDIAEGYSVSREKKESFPLTVTSAQKNPTAFYLCASSSRFEQFFGPGTRLTVL.

This clone occurred a few times. The gene calls are TRBV27 and TRBJ2-2, with TRBD1 matching over 7 bases. Trimming took 3 bases from V and 9 from J; bases not matched to a gene: 10. The CDR3 length is 15 residues. CDR1 is MNHEY, CDR2 SMNVEV, per germline (reference sequence). CDR3 DNA sequence: TGTGCCAGCAGTTTGCCGGGACAGCCCCACCGGGAGCTGTTTTTT. It translates to CASSLPGQPHRELFF.

V and J are TRBV4-2 and TRBJ1-2; no clear D. The CDR3 sequence is 14 residues long. V was clipped by 6 bases and J by 0 bases, with 11 bases between them. Germline CDR1 LGHNA, CDR2 YNFKEQ. The CDR3 protein is CASSLTRSNYGYTF. The DNA for the CDR3 is TGTGCCAGCAGTCTGACACGATCTAACTATGGCTACACCTTC.

The chain uses TRBV4-2 and TRBJ1-6, with D maybe TRBD1 (6 bases). Germline V gene lookup returns CDR1 LGHNA and CDR2 YNFKEQ. The CDR3 is 15 amino acids. V lost 0 bases to trimming and J lost 7 bases, with 10 bases between them. The CDR3: CASSQDQGSNSPLHF. In DNA form, the CDR3 reads TGTGCCAGCAGCCAAGACCAGGGGTCGAATTCACCCCTCCACTTT.

This clone was observed once. The chain uses TRBV9 and TRBJ2-6; the D is unclear. V lost 1 base to trimming and J lost 3 bases, with 2 bases between them. The CDR3 runs to 13 residues. The germline gives CDR1 SGDLS, CDR2 YYNGEE. CDR3 amino acids: CASSVIGANVLTF. CDR3 DNA: TGTGCCAGCAGCGTAATTGGGGCCAACGTCCTGACTTTC.

The chain couples TRBV5-1 to TRBJ2-3, with 7 bases matching TRBD2. Germline lookup yields CDR1 SGHRS and CDR2 YFSETQ. The CDR3 runs 15 residues. Losses at the gene ends were 5 bases for V and 0 bases for J; bases not matched to a gene: 6. Here the CDR3 DNA reads TGCGCCAGCAGGCGGGGGACTTACAGCACAGATACGCAGTATTTT. Its translation is CASRRGTYSTDTQYF.